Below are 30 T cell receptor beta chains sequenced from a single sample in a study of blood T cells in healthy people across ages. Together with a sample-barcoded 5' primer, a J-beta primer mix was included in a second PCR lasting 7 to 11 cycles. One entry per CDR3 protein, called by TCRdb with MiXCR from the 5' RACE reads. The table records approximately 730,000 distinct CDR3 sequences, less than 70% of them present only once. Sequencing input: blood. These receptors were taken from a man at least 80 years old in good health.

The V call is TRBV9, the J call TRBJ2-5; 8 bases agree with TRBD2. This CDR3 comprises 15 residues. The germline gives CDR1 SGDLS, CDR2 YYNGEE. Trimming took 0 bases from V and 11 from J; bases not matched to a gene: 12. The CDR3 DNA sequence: TGTGCCAGCAGCGTAGGGGGAGCGGGAGTAGGTGAGCAGTACTTC. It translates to CASSVGGAGVGEQYF.

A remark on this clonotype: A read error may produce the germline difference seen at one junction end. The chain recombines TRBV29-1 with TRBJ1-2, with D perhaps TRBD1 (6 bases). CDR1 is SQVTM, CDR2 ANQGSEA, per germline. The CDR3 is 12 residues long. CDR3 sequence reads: CGVPGGGHSYTF. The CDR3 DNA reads TGCGGCGTCCCGGGGGGGGGCCATAGCTACACCTTC.

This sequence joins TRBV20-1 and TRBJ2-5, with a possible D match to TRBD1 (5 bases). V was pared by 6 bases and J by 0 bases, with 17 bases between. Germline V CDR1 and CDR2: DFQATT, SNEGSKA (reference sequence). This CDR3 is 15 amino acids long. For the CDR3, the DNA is TGCAGTGCGGCGGCCTTGGGGCGGAACCAAGAGACCCAGTACTTC. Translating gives CSAAALGRNQETQYF.

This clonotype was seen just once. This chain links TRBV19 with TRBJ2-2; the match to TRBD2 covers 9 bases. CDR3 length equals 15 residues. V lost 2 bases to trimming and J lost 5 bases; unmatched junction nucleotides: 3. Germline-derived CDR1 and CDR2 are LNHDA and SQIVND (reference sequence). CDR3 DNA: TGTGCCAGTAGTATATCCAGCGGGAGGACCGGGGAGCTGTTTTTT. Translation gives CASSISSGRTGELFF.

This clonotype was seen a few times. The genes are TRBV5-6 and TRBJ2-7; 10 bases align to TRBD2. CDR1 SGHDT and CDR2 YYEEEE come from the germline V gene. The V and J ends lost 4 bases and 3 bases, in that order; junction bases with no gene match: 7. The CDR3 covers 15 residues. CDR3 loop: CASSAGLARIYEQYF. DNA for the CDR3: TGTGCCAGCAGCGCGGGACTAGCGAGGATCTACGAGCAGTACTTC.

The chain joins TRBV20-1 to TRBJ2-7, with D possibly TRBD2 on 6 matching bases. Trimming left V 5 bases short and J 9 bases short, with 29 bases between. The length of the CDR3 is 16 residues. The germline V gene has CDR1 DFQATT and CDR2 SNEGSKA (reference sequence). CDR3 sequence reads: CSARTRDSLRSRGQYF. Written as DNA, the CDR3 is TGCAGTGCTCGAACCCGGGACTCCCTCCGATCGAGAGGGCAGTACTTC.

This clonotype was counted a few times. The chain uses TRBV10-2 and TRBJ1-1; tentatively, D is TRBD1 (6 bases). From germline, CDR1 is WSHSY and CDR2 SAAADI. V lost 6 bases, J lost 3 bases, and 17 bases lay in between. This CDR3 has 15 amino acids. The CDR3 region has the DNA TGCGCCAGCAGGGGGATGATGGCAGGGGACACTGAAGCTTTCTTT. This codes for CASRGMMAGDTEAFF.

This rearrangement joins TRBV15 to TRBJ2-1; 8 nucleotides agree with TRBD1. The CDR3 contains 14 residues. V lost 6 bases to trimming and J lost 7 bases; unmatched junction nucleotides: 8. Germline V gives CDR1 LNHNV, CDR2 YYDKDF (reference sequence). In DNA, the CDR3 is TGTGCCACCAGAACAGGGGGAGTGGGGAATGAGCAGTTCTTC. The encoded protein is CATRTGGVGNEQFF.

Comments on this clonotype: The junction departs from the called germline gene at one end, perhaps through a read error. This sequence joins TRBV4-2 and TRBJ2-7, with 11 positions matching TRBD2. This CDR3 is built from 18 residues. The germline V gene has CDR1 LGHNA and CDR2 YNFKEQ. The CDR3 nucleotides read TGTACCAGCAGCCAAGAGGCTAGCGGGAGGTCTAGCTCCTACGAGCAGTACTTC. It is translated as CTSSQEASGRSSSYEQYF.

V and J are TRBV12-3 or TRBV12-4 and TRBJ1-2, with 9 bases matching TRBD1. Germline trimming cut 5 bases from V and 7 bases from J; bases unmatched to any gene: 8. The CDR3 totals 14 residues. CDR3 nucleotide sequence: TGTGCCAGCAGTACCTCCGGGACAGGGACTGGCTACACCTTC. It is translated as CASSTSGTGTGYTF.

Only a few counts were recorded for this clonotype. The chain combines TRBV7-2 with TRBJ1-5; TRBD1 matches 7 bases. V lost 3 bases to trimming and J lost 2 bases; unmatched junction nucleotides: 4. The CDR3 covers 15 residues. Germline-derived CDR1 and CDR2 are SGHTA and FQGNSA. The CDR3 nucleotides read TGTGCCAGCAGCTTGCAGGGGGGGGGCAATCAGCCCCAGCATTTT. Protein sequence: CASSLQGGGNQPQHF.

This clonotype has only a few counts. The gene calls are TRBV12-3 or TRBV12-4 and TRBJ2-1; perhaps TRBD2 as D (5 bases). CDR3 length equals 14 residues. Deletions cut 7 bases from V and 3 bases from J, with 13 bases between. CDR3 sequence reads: CASTRGPGYNEQFF. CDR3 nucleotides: TGTGCCAGCACCCGAGGGCCGGGCTACAATGAGCAGTTCTTC.

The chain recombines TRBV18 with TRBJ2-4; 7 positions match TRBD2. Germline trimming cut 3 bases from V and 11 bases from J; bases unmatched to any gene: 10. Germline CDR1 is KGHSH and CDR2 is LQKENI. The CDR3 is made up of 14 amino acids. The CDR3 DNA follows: TGTGCCAGCTCACCGGAGCGGGAAATTTCGCTTCAGTACTTC. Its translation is CASSPEREISLQYF.

CDR3 loop: CAIIDLPGHEQFF. The CDR3 DNA reads TGTGCCATCATAGACCTCCCGGGGCATGAGCAGTTCTTC. The chain couples TRBV10-3 to TRBJ2-1; TRBD1 or TRBD2 may be the D gene (5 bases each). Germline values: CDR1 ENHRY, CDR2 SYGVKD. The CDR3 sequence is 13 residues long. Trimming left V 7 bases short and J 8 bases short, with 15 bases between.

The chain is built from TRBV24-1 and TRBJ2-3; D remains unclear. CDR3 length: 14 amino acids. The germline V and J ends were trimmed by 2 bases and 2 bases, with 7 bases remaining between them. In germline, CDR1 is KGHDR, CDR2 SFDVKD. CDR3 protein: CATSDWPNTDTQYF. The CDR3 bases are TGTGCCACCAGTGATTGGCCAAACACAGATACGCAGTATTTT.

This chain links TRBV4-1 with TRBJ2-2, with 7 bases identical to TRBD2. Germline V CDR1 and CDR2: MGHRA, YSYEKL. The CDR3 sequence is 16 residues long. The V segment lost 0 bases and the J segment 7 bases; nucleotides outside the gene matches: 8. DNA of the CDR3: TGCGCCAGCAGCCAAGATCCCAGCGGGATTATCGGGGAGCTGTTTTTT. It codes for CASSQDPSGIIGELFF.

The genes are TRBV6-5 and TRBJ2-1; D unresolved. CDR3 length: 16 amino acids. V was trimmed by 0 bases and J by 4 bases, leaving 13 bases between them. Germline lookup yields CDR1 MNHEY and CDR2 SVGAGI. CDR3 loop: CASSYSRIPNYNEQFF. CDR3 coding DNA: TGTGCCAGCAGTTACTCGAGGATCCCGAATTACAATGAGCAGTTCTTC.

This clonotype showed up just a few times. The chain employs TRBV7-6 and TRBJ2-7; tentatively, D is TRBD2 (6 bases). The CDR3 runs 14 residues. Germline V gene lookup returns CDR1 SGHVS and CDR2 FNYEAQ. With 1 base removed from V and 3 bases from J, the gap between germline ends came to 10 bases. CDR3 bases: TGTGCCAGCAGCTTAGTTCCGGGGGTCTACGAGCAGTACTTC. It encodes CASSLVPGVYEQYF.

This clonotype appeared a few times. The CDR3 region is CSAIKDSISTDTQYF. In DNA form, the CDR3 reads TGCAGTGCTATAAAAGACAGCATAAGCACAGATACGCAGTATTTT. J is TRBJ2-3 and V is TRBV20-1; a possible D gene is TRBD1 (5 bases). Germline V lookup: CDR1 DFQATT, CDR2 SNEGSKA (reference sequence). The CDR3 loop spans 15 amino acids. Deletions cut 4 bases from V and 0 bases from J, with 14 bases between.

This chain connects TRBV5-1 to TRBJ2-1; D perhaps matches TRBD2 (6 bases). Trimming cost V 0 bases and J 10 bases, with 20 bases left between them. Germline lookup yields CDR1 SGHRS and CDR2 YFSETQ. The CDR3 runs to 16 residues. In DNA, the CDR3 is TGCGCCAGCAGCTTGGCCGGTCTAGGAGGGGACGGGGAGCAGTTCTTC. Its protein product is CASSLAGLGGDGEQFF.

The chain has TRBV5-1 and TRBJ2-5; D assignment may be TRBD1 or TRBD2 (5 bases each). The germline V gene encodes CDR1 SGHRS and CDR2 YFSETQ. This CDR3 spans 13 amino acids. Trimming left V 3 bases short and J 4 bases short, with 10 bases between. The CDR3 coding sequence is TGCGCCAGCAGCTATGGGGACGGAGAGACCCAGTACTTC. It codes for CASSYGDGETQYF.

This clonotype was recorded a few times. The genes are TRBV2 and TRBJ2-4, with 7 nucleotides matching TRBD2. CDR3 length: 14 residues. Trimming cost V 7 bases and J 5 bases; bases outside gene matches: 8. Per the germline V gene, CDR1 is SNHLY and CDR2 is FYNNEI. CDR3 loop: CASKPAGSQNIQYF. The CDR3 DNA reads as TGTGCCAGCAAGCCAGCGGGGTCGCAAAACATTCAGTACTTC.

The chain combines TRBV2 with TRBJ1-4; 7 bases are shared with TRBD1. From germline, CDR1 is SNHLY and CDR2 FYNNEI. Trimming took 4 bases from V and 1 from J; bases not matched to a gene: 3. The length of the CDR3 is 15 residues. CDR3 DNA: TGTGCCAGCAGTGTGACAGGGAAAACTAATGAAAAACTGTTTTTT. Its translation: CASSVTGKTNEKLFF.

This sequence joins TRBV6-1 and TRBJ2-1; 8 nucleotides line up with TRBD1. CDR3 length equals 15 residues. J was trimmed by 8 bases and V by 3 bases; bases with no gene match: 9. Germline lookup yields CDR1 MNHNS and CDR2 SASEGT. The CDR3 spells CASSDGQGASDEQFF. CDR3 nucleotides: TGTGCCAGCAGTGACGGTCAGGGGGCGAGTGATGAGCAGTTCTTC.

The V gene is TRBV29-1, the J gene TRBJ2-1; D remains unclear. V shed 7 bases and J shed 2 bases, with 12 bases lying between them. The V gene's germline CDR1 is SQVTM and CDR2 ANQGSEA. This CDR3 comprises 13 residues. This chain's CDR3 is CSGKEIPYNEQFF. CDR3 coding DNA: TGCAGCGGAAAGGAGATCCCCTACAATGAGCAGTTCTTC.

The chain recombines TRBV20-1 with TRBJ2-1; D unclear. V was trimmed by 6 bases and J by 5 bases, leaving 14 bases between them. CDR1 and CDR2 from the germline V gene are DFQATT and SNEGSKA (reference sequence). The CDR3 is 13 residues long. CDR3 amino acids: CSAAPGSNNEQFF. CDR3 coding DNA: TGCAGTGCCGCCCCCGGAAGTAACAATGAGCAGTTCTTC.

Written as DNA, the CDR3 is TGTGCCAGCTCACCACAACAGGGGGCGAATGAAAAACTGTTTTTT. Its translation is CASSPQQGANEKLFF. The V call is TRBV18, the J call TRBJ1-4, with 9 nucleotides matching TRBD1. Trimming removed 1 base from V and 5 bases from J; junction bases left unmatched: 2. CDR1 is KGHSH, CDR2 LQKENI, per germline. The CDR3 has 15 amino acids.

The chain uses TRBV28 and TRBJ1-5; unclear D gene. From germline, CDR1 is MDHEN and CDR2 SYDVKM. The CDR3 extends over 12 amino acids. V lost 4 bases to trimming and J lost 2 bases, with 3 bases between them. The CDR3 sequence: CASSSGNQPQHF. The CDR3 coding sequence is TGTGCCAGCAGTTCGGGCAATCAGCCCCAGCATTTT.

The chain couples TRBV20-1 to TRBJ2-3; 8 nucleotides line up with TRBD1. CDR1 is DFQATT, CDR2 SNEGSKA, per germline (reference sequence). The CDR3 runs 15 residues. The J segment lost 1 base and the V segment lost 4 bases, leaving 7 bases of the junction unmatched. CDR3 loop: CSANPDRGRTDTQYF. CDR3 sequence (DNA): TGCAGTGCTAACCCCGACAGGGGACGCACAGATACGCAGTATTTT.

CDR3 in DNA: TGTGCCAGCAGTTACTCCGGGACTGATGAGCAGTTCTTC. As protein: CASSYSGTDEQFF. The chain recombines TRBV6-5 with TRBJ2-1; D perhaps matches TRBD2 (6 bases). Trimming pared 0 bases from V and 8 bases from J, leaving 8 bases between. The germline V gene encodes CDR1 MNHEY and CDR2 SVGAGI. The CDR3 consists of 13 residues.